This T cell receptor beta chain was profiled in a study of blood T cell repertoires in COVID-19. Overall study: Nucleic acid was either cDNA or gDNA, and it came from T cells, B-cell-depleted T cells, or PBMCs.

Participants' reported clinical history set cohort assignment. The table lists this clone with a count of one. Data came from immunoSEQ multiplex PCR; TCRdb stores just in-frame clones and leaves some out. The table records some 220,000 clones, 75% to 90% of them present only once. With V trimmed by 5 bases and J by 1 base, 6 bases remained unmatched. The CDR3 loop spans 16 amino acids. CDR1 and CDR2 (germline): SGHTA, FQGTGA. The rearrangement links TRBV7-3 to TRBJ2-2, with 8 bases that match TRBD2. Material: PBMCs or T cells enriched from blood (not recorded which). The sequence was obtained from a woman aged 40 to 49 with acute COVID-19. The CDR3 here is CASSTSSGLNTGELFF. DNA for the CDR3: TGTGCCAGCAGCACTTCTAGCGGGCTGAACACCGGGGAGCTGTTTTTT.